This T cell receptor beta chain originates from a study of T cell changes during pregnancy in multiple sclerosis. The CDR3 totals 16 residues. From germline, CDR1 is SSHAT and CDR2 FNYEAQ (reference sequence). Clones were read by immunoSEQ multiplex PCR, and TCRdb kept only the in-frame ones, dropping some. In the table there are roughly 76,000 clones, just over 90% of which are singletons. Points on this clone: A junction end diverges from the germline sequence, so it may reflect a read error.

V and J are TRBV7-7 and TRBJ2-1; TRBD1 matches 7 bases. This material consisted of CD4+ T cells from peripheral blood mononuclear cells, taken in the second trimester of pregnancy. This clonotype originated in a female donor with multiple sclerosis, enrolled in a pregnancy study. CDR3 DNA: TGTGCTAGCAGCCAAACACAGGGGTACGATTTAAATGAGCAGTTCTTC. The encoded protein is CASSQTQGYDLNEQFF.